Presented here are 20 T cell receptor beta chains from one specimen sequenced in a study of cytomegalovirus exposure and HLA in healthy donors. This PCR relied on a set of 60 Vbeta primers and 13 Jbeta primers. The protocol was immunoSEQ multiplex PCR, while the TCRdb copy is restricted to in-frame clones and leaves out a portion. The data contain roughly 200,000 clones, 83% of them seen just once; the ten biggest clones take up under 2%. The sample taken for sequencing was PBMCs. Source of these receptors: a man aged 40-49 years in good health and CMV-seropositive.

V gene TRBV10-3 combines with J gene TRBJ1-2, with D unclear. V was pared by 2 bases and J by 2 bases, with 6 bases between. CDR1 is ENHRY and CDR2 is SYGVKD in the germline V gene. The CDR3 has 13 amino acids. CDR3 coding DNA: TGTGCCATCAGTGAGGCAGCGAACTATGGCTACACCTTC. Amino acid sequence: CAISEAANYGYTF.

This clone came up once. This chain links TRBV27 with TRBJ1-4; 7 bases fit TRBD1. The CDR3 has 17 residues. The V segment lost 8 bases and the J segment 4 bases; nucleotides outside the gene matches: 16. Germline V gene sequence: CDR1 MNHEY, CDR2 SMNVEV (reference sequence). The CDR3 sequence: CASGYQGGFFVNEKLFF. The CDR3 DNA reads TGTGCCAGCGGCTACCAAGGGGGCTTTTTTGTTAATGAAAAACTGTTTTTT.

The chain employs TRBV11-2 and TRBJ2-5; a possible D gene is TRBD1 (5 bases). Germline V gene lookup returns CDR1 SGHAT and CDR2 FQNNGV. Trimming shortened V by 2 bases and J by 3 bases, and 16 bases separated the two germline ends. The CDR3 totals 16 residues. Here the CDR3 reads CASSLLSGLEKETQYF. CDR3 coding DNA: TGTGCCAGCAGCTTACTGTCAGGGCTAGAGAAAGAGACCCAGTACTTC. The variable domain in full, completed from reference TRBV11-2 and TRBJ2-5, reads EAGVAQSPRYKIIEKRQSVAFWCNPISGHATLYWYQQILGQGPKLLIQFQNNGVVDDSQLPKDRFSAERLKGVDSTLKIQPAKLEDSAVYLCASSLLSGLEKETQYFGPGTRLLVL.

The chain carries TRBV15 and TRBJ1-5; a possible D gene is TRBD1 (5 bases). Germline values: CDR1 LNHNV, CDR2 YYDKDF (reference sequence). The CDR3 consists of 12 residues. The V end lost 8 bases, the J end lost 5 bases, and 10 bases lay between the germline ends. In nucleotides, the CDR3 is TGTGCCACCGCGGACACTTATCAGCCCCAGCATTTT. It translates to CATADTYQPQHF.

The chain recombines TRBV9 with TRBJ2-2; 11 positions match TRBD1. The length of the CDR3 is 16 residues. Germline-derived CDR1 and CDR2 are SGDLS and YYNGEE. V dropped 4 bases and J dropped 6; count of bases not matched to a gene: 8. CDR3 loop: CASSPRDRGSPGELFF. CDR3 bases: TGTGCCAGCAGCCCCCGGGACAGGGGGTCCCCCGGGGAGCTGTTTTTT.

This sequence joins TRBV10-3 and TRBJ2-2; TRBD1 matches at 7 bases. The length of the CDR3 is 15 residues. V lost 7 bases to trimming and J lost 0 bases; unmatched junction nucleotides: 5. Germline-derived CDR1 and CDR2 are ENHRY and SYGVKD. CDR3 amino acids: CAIKGQDSNTGELFF. The CDR3 nucleotides are TGTGCCATCAAAGGACAGGACTCGAACACCGGGGAGCTGTTTTTT.

This chain uses TRBV4-3 with TRBJ2-5, with a weak D call TRBD2 (5 bases). CDR3 length: 15 residues. Germline lookup yields CDR1 LGHNA and CDR2 YSLEER. V dropped 3 bases and J dropped 5 bases, with 16 bases sitting between them. Written as DNA, the CDR3 is TGCGCCAGCAGCCATACCCGGGTCTCGGGGGAGACCCAGTACTTC. Protein: CASSHTRVSGETQYF.

The chain uses TRBV30 and TRBJ1-1; D uncertain. Trimming cost V 3 bases and J 1 base, with 15 bases left between them. CDR3 length: 15 residues. Germline CDR1 GTSNPN, CDR2 SVGIG (reference sequence). DNA of the CDR3: TGTGCCTGGAGCGCCTTCCTACGGGGGAACACTGAAGCTTTCTTT. Translation: CAWSAFLRGNTEAFF.

This clone was seen more than once but under ten times. The chain carries TRBV30 and TRBJ2-7; D gene ambiguous. Per the germline V gene, CDR1 is GTSNPN and CDR2 is SVGIG (reference sequence). This CDR3 region has 10 residues. Trimming took off 5 bases at V and 6 bases at J, with 8 bases between the two ends. CDR3 sequence: CAWWFGEQYF. Here the CDR3 DNA reads TGTGCCTGGTGGTTCGGCGAGCAGTACTTC.

The CDR3 nucleotides read TGTGCCATCTCAGGGGAGGCGTCGGCTAGCGGAGTCGGCAATGAGCAGTTCTTC. This gives the protein CAISGEASASGVGNEQFF. The gene calls are TRBV7-9 and TRBJ2-1, with D possibly TRBD2 on 7 matching bases. V lost 10 bases and J 6 bases, leaving 31 bases between the germline ends. Germline CDR1 is SEHNR and CDR2 is FQNEAQ (reference sequence). This CDR3 has 18 amino acids.

The chain combines TRBV10-3 with TRBJ2-7; TRBD1 matches 8 bases. V gave up 2 bases and J gave up 3 bases; unmatched junction bases: 9. CDR3 size: 16 residues. Germline CDR1 and CDR2: ENHRY and SYGVKD. Here the CDR3 DNA reads TGTGCCATCAGTGAGCCGCCAGCAGGGGGCTACTACGAGCAGTACTTC. As protein: CAISEPPAGGYYEQYF.

This clone was counted a single time. The chain uses TRBV18 and TRBJ2-7, with TRBD2 identical over 8 bases. This CDR3 contains 15 residues. CDR1 and CDR2 (germline): KGHSH, LQKENI. The J segment lost 4 bases and the V segment lost 4 bases, leaving 9 bases of the junction unmatched. Written as DNA, the CDR3 is TGTGCCAGCTCACTTGACGGGAGGGCGTCTTACGAGCAGTACTTC. Its translation: CASSLDGRASYEQYF.

The rearrangement joins TRBV7-2 to TRBJ2-1; TRBD2 matches 10 bases. CDR3 length: 16 residues. Germline-derived CDR1 and CDR2 are SGHTA and FQGNSA. V dropped 5 bases and J dropped 1; count of bases not matched to a gene: 5. CDR3 loop: CASSTPGLASYNEQFF. CDR3 nucleotide sequence: TGTGCCAGCAGCACCCCGGGACTAGCGTCCTACAATGAGCAGTTCTTC.

The CDR3 sequence is CSVGVSSANTGELFF. CDR3 bases: TGCAGCGTTGGTGTCTCCAGCGCGAACACCGGGGAGCTGTTTTTT. V and J are TRBV29-1 and TRBJ2-2; D is unresolved. Germline CDR1 SQVTM, CDR2 ANQGSEA. Trimming stripped 4 bases from V and 0 bases from J, with 12 bases between. The CDR3 runs to 15 residues.

The chain couples TRBV11-3 to TRBJ1-3; D remains ambiguous. Germline V lookup: CDR1 SGHNT, CDR2 YENEEA. The CDR3 loop spans 17 amino acids. V lost 0 bases to trimming and J lost 0 bases, with 12 bases between them. The CDR3 bases are TGTGCCAGCAGCTTAGATCTACCGGGATCCTCTGGAAACACCATATATTTT. Translating gives CASSLDLPGSSGNTIYF.

The chain links TRBV11-2 to TRBJ1-2, with TRBD1 as a possible D gene (6 bases). The CDR3 runs 14 residues. CDR1 is SGHAT, CDR2 FQNNGV, per germline. V gave up 5 bases and J gave up 8 bases, with 18 bases separating them. The DNA for the CDR3 is TGTGCCAGCAGCCCATACGGGGGGCCGGTGGGCTACACCTTC. It yields the protein CASSPYGGPVGYTF.

The rearrangement joins TRBV19 to TRBJ2-7, with 9 bases lining up with TRBD1. V gave up 10 bases and J gave up 1 base; unmatched junction bases: 11. This CDR3 has 15 residues. Germline-derived CDR1 and CDR2 are LNHDA and SQIVND (reference sequence). The CDR3 region has the DNA TGTGCCACCATCCCTACCGGGACAGGGTCCTACGAGCAGTACTTC. This translates into CATIPTGTGSYEQYF. Drawing the rest from reference TRBV19 and TRBJ2-7, the complete variable domain is DGGITQSPKYLFRKEGQNVTLSCEQNLNHDAMYWYRQDPGQGLRLIYYSQIVNDFQKGDIAEGYSVSREKKESFPLTVTSAQKNPTAFYLCATIPTGTGSYEQYFGPGTRLTVT.

The chain uses TRBV29-1 and TRBJ2-1; 7 bases are a match to TRBD2. With 6 bases clipped from V and 6 bases from J, the junction kept 17 bases outside the gene matches. The CDR3 loop spans 16 amino acids. CDR1 SQVTM and CDR2 ANQGSEA come from the germline V gene. The CDR3 DNA sequence: TGCAGCGTCCGGGGTGGGGGAGGGCCACGCCCCAATGAGCAGTTCTTC. It specifies CSVRGGGGPRPNEQFF.

V and J are TRBV2 and TRBJ1-2; the match to TRBD1 covers 10 bases. Germline lookup yields CDR1 SNHLY and CDR2 FYNNEI. The CDR3 runs to 15 residues. J was trimmed by 4 bases and V by 5 bases; bases with no gene match: 7. The CDR3 coding sequence is TGTGCCAGCAGTCCACGGACAGGGGGGGCCTATGGCTACACCTTC. Protein sequence: CASSPRTGGAYGYTF.

A word on this clone: One junction end does not reproduce the germline sequence, and a read error may be involved. This chain links TRBV18 with TRBJ2-4, with TRBD1 as a possible D gene (7 bases). This CDR3 comprises 15 residues. CDR1 and CDR2 from the germline V gene are KGHSH and LQKENI. As DNA, the CDR3 is TGTGCCAGCTCGTATGGGGGGACAGATAAAAACAGTCAGTACTTC. This sequence encodes CASSYGGTDKNSQYF.